The subject of this entry is one T cell receptor beta chain. The identical CDR3 is also encoded by other nucleotide sequences in the sample. The data belong to a study of blood T cell repertoires in COVID-19. Study overall: The study drew acute and convalescent COVID-19 samples from the United States, Italy and Spain. From T cells, B-cell-depleted T cells, or PBMCs came the material, which was cDNA or gDNA.

Those enrolled in Seattle joined during active infection and were followed longitudinally afterward. Authors' methods: The assay estimated nucleated cells by amplifying reference gene primers. Assay: immunoSEQ multiplex PCR; the TCRdb copy retains only in-frame clones and omits some. V and J calls and clone size are those listed in that table; D and trimming were worked out from the DNA. In the table there are 210,000 or so clones, 85% to 90% of which are singletons. V was trimmed by 0 bases and J by 0 bases, leaving 4 bases between them. The CDR3 length is 14 residues. Looked up from germline, CDR1 is KGHSH and CDR2 is LQKENI.

The sequenced material came from peripheral blood. The rearrangement links TRBV18 to TRBJ2-3; D not resolved. This clonotype was sampled from a young man with COVID-19, enrolled during active disease. The CDR3 is CASSPPTSTDTQYF. In DNA form, the CDR3 reads TGTGCCAGCTCACCACCGACAAGCACAGATACGCAGTATTTT.